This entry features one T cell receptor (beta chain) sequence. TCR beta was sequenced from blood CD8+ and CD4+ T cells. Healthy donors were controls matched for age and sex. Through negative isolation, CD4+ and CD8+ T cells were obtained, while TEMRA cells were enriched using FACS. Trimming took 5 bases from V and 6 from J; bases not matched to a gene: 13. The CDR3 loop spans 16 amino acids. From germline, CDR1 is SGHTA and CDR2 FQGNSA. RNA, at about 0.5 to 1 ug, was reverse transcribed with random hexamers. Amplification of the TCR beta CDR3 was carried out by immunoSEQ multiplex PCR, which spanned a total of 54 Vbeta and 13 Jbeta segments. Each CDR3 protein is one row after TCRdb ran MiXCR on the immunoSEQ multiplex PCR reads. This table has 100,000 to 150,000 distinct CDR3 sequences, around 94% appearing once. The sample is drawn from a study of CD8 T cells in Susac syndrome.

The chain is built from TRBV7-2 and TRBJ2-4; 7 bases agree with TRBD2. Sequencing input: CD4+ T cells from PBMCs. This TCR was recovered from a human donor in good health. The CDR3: CASSPQASGAANIQYF. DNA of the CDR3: TGTGCCAGCAGCCCACAGGCTAGCGGCGCCGCAAACATTCAGTACTTC.